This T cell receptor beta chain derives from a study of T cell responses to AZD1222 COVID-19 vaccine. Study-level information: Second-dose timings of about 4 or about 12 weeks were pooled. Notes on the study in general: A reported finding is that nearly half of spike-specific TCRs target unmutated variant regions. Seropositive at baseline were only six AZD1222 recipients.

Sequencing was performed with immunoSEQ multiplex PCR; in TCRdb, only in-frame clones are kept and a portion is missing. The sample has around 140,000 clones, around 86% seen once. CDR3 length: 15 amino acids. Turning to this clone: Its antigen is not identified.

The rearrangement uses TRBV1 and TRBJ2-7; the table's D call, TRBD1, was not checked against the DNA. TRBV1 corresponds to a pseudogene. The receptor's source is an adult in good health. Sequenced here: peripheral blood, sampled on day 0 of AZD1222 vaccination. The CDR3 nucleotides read TGCACCAGCAGCCAACTGCAGGGATGGGATCGCGAGCAGTACTTC. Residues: CTSSQLQGWDREQYF.